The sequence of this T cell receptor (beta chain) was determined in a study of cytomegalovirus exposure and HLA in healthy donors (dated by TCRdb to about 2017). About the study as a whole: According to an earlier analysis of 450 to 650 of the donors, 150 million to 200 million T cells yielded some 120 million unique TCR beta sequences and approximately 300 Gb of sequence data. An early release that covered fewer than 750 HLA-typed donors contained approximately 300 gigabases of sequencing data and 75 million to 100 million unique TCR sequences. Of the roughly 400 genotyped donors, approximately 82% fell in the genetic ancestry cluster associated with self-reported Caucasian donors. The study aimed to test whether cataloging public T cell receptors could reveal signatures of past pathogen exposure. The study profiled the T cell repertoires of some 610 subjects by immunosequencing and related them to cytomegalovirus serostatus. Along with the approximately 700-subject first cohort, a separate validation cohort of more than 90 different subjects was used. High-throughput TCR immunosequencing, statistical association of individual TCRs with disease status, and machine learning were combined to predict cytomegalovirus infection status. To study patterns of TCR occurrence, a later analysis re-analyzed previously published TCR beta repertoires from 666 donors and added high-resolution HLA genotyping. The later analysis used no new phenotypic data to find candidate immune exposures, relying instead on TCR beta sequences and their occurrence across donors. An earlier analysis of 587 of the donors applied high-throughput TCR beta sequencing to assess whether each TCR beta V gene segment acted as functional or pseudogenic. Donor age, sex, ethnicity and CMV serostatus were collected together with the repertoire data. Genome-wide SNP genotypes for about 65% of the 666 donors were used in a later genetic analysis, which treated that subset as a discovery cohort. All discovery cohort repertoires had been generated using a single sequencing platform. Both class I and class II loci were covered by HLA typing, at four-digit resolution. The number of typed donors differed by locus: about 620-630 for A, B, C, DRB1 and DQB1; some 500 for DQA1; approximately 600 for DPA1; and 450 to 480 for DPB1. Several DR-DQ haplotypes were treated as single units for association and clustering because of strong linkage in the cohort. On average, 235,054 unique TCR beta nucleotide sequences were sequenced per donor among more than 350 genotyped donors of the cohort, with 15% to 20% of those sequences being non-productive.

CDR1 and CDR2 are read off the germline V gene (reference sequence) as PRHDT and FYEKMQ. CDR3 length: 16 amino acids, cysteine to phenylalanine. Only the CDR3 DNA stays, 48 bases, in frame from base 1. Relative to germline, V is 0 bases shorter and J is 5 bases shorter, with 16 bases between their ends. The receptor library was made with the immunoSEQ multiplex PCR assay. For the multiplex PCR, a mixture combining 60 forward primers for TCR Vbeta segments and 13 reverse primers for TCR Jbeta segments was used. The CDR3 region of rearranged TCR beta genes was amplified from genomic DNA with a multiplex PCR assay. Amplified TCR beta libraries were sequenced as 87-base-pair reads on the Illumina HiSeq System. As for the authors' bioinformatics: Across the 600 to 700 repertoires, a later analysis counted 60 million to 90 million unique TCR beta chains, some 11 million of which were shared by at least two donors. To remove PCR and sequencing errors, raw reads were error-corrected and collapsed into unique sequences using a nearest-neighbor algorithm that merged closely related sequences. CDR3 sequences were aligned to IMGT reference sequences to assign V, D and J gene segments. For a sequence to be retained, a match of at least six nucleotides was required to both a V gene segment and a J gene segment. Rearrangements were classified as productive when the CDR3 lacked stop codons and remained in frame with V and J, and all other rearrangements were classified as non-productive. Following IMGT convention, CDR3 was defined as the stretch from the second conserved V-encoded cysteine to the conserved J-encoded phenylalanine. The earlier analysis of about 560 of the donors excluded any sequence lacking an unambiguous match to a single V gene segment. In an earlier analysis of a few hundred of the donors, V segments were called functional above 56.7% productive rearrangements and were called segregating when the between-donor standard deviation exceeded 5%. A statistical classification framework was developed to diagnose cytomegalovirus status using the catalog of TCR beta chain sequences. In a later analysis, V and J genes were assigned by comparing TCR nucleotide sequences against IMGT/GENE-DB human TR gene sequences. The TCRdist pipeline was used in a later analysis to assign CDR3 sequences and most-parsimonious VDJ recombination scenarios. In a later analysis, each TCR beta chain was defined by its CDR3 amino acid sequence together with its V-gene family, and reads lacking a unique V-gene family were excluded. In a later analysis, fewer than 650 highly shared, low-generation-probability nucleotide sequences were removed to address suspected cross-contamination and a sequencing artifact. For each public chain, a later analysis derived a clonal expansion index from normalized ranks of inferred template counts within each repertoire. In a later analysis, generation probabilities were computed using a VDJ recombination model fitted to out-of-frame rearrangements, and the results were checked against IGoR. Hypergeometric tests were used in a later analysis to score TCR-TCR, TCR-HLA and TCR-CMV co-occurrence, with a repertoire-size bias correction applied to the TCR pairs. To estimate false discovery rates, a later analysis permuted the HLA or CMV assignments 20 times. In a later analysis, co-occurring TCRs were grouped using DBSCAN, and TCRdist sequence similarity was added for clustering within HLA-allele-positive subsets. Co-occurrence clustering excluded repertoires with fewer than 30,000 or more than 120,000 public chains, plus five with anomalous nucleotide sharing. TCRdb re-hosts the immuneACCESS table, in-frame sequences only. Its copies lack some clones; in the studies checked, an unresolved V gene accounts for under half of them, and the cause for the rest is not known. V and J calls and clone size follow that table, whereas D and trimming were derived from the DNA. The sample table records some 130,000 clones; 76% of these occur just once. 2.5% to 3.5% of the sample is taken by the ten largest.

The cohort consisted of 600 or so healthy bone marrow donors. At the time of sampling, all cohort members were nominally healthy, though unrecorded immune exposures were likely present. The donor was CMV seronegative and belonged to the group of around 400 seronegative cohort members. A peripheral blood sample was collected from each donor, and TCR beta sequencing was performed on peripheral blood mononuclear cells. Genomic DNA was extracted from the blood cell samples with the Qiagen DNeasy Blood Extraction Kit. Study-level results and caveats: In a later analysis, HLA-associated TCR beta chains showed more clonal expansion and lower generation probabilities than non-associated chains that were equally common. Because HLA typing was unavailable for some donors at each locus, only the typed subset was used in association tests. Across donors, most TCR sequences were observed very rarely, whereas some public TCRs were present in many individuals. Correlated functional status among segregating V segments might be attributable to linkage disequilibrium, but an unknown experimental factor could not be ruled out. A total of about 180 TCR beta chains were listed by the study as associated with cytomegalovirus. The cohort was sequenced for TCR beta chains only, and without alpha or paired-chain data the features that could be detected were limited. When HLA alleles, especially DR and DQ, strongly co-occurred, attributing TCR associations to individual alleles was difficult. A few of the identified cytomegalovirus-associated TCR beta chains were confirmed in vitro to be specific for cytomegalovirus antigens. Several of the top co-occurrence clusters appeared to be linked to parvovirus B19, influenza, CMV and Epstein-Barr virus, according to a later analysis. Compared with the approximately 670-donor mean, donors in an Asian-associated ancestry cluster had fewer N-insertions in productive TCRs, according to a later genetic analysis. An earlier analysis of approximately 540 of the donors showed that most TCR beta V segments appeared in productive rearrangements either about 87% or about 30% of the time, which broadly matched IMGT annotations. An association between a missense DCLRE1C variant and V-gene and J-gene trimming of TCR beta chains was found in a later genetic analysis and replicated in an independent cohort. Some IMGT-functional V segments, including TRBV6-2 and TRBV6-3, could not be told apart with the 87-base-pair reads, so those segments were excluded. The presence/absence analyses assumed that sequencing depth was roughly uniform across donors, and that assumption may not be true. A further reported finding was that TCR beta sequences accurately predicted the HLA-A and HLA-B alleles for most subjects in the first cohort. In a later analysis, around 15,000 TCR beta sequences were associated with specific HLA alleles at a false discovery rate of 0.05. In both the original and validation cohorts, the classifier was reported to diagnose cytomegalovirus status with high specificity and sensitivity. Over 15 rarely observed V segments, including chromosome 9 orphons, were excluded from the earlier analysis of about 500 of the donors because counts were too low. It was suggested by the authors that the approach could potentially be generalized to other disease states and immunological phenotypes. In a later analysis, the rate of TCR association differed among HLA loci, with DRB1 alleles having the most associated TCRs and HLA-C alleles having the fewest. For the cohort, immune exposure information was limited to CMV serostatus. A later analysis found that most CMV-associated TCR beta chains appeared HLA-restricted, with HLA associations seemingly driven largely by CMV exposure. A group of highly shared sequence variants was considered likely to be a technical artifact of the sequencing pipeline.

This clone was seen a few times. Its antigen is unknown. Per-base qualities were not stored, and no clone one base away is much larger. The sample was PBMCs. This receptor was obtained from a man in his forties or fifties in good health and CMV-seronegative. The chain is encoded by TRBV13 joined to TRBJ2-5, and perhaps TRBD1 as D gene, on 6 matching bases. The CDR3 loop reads CASSLGLGQGKETQYF. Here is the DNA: TGTGCCAGCAGCTTAGGCCTGGGGCAGGGGAAGGAGACCCAGTACTTC.